The 30 T cell receptor beta chains below were found in one sample sequenced in a study of OX40 agonist ivuxolimab in advanced cancers. The method was immunoSEQ multiplex PCR; TCRdb's version includes in-frame clones alone and lacks a portion of them. The repertoire holds roughly 60,000 clones, approximately 90% seen once, with roughly 0.45% in the top ten. Sequencing used CD4+ or CD8+ T cells sorted from blood, obtained in a trial of the OX40 agonist ivuxolimab. Every receptor here comes from an adult with an advanced solid tumor such as melanoma, head and neck, liver or kidney cancer.

The V and J genes are TRBV27 and TRBJ2-7; D uncertain. CDR1 and CDR2 (germline): MNHEY, SMNVEV (reference sequence). V lost 0 bases and J lost 4, with 10 bases in between. The CDR3 extends over 14 amino acids. CDR3 nucleotides: TGTGCCAGCAGTTTATCGTCTGTCTCTTACGAGCAGTACTTC. Translated: CASSLSSVSYEQYF.

The rearrangement joins TRBV5-1 to TRBJ2-1, with D unresolved. V was clipped by 4 bases and J by 4 bases, with 15 bases between them. There are 15 residues in the CDR3. The germline V gene encodes CDR1 SGHRS and CDR2 YFSETQ. The CDR3 region is CASSLEAGVYNEQFF. The DNA for the CDR3 is TGCGCCAGCAGCCTCGAGGCAGGAGTTTACAATGAGCAGTTCTTC.

The rearrangement joins TRBV10-1 to TRBJ2-7; possible D gene TRBD2, 7 bases. The CDR3 runs to 11 residues. The germline CDR1 and CDR2 sequences are WNHNN and SYGVQD (reference sequence). Between the trimmed V and J ends, which lost 6 bases and 5 bases, there was a span of 8 bases. The CDR3 is CASRGGHEQYF. The CDR3 nucleotides are TGCGCCAGCAGGGGGGGGCACGAGCAGTACTTC.

The V gene is TRBV5-1, the J gene TRBJ1-1; D remains unclear. V was clipped by 0 bases and J by 0 bases, with 9 bases between them. CDR3 length: 15 amino acids. The germline CDR1 and CDR2 sequences are SGHRS and YFSETQ. The DNA of the CDR3 is TGCGCCAGCAGCTTGGGAGGGAACTTGAACACTGAAGCTTTCTTT. Translated, it gives CASSLGGNLNTEAFF.

This sequence joins TRBV18 and TRBJ2-7; D might be TRBD1 or TRBD2, each matching 5 bases. Trimming removed 0 bases at V and 2 bases at J, with 8 bases between. This CDR3 region has 14 residues. CDR1 is KGHSH and CDR2 is LQKENI in the germline V gene. The CDR3 region is CASSPPRDPYEQYF. As DNA, the CDR3 is TGTGCCAGCTCACCACCTCGGGACCCCTACGAGCAGTACTTC.

The chain joins TRBV19 to TRBJ2-5; weak D call: TRBD1 (6 bases). Germline V gene sequence: CDR1 LNHDA, CDR2 SQIVND (reference sequence). The CDR3 is 15 residues long. V was pared by 7 bases and J by 5 bases, with 20 bases between. The DNA of the CDR3 is TGTGCCAGTACCGCAGGGGTCCTACTCACGGAGACCCAGTACTTC. Its protein product is CASTAGVLLTETQYF.

The rearrangement uses TRBV21-1 and TRBJ2-5; the DNA was not compared with TRBD2, the D call given in the table. TRBV21-1 is a documented pseudogene. CDR3 length equals 20 residues. The CDR3 here is CASSRTVTSGRAGSGKTQYF. CDR3 DNA sequence: TGTGCCAGCAGCCGGACCGTGACTAGCGGGAGGGCGGGTTCAGGGAAGACCCAGTACTTC.

This rearrangement joins TRBV18 to TRBJ2-2, with D perhaps matching TRBD1 (6 bases). Germline V gives CDR1 KGHSH, CDR2 LQKENI. Trimming cost V 2 bases and J 4 bases, with 8 bases left between them. The CDR3 is 14 residues long. The CDR3 is CASSPNRATGELFF. As DNA, the CDR3 is TGTGCCAGCTCACCAAACAGGGCCACCGGGGAGCTGTTTTTT. Full variable domain (remainder filled in from reference TRBV18 and TRBJ2-2): NAGVMQNPRHLVRRRGQEARLRCSPMKGHSHVYWYRQLPEEGLKFMVYLQKENIIDESGMPKERFSAEFPKEGPSILRIQQVVRGDSAAYFCASSPNRATGELFFGEGSRLTVL.

This chain connects TRBV5-1 to TRBJ2-1, with 9 bases matching TRBD2. CDR1 and CDR2 from the germline V gene are SGHRS and YFSETQ. V lost 0 bases and J lost 4; bases outside the gene matches: 8. The CDR3 has 17 residues. CDR3 coding DNA: TGCGCCAGCAGCTTGGGGGTGACTAGCGGACCTTACAATGAGCAGTTCTTC. This codes for CASSLGVTSGPYNEQFF.

This chain joins TRBV7-9 and TRBJ1-2, with a tentative D call TRBD1 (5 bases). Germline loops: CDR1 SEHNR, CDR2 FQNEAQ (reference sequence). V lost 1 base, J lost 4 bases, and 10 bases lay in between. The length of the CDR3 is 14 residues. CDR3 amino acids: CASSLERGGYGYTF. The DNA of the CDR3 is TGTGCCAGCAGCTTAGAGCGGGGCGGCTATGGCTACACCTTC.

V usage is TRBV14 and J usage is TRBJ2-2, with TRBD2 matching over 13 bases. Germline values: CDR1 SGHDN, CDR2 FVKESK. The junction had 7 bases not matched to a gene; V was cut back by 4 bases and J by 8 bases. CDR3 length: 16 residues. CDR3 coding DNA: TGTGCCAGCAGCCTCGGACTAGCGGGAGTCTCGGGGGAGCTGTTTTTT. It specifies CASSLGLAGVSGELFF.

The chain recombines TRBV27 with TRBJ1-2; D is uncertain. The CDR3 loop spans 14 amino acids. Germline V CDR1 and CDR2: MNHEY, SMNVEV (reference sequence). Trimming took 0 bases from V and 3 from J, leaving 8 bases between them. The CDR3 protein is CASSLSWEDYGYTF. The CDR3 nucleotides are TGTGCCAGCAGTTTATCTTGGGAGGACTATGGCTACACCTTC.

The count of this clone is one. The J gene is TRBJ2-5, the V gene TRBV9, with a weak D call TRBD2 (5 bases). V gave up 2 bases and J gave up 5 bases, with 19 bases separating them. The CDR3 totals 16 residues. Germline V gives CDR1 SGDLS, CDR2 YYNGEE. CDR3 nucleotides: TGTGCCAGCAGCGTTAGCGCAAACCCCCCGGGGGAGACCCAGTACTTC. It specifies CASSVSANPPGETQYF.

The table lists this clone with a few counts. The gene calls are TRBV10-3 and TRBJ1-5; TRBD1 matches at 9 bases. Germline CDR1 ENHRY, CDR2 SYGVKD. After removal of 11 bases from V and 3 bases from J, the junction contained 11 bases not matched to a gene. The CDR3 length is 15 residues. The CDR3 region has the DNA TGTGCCGCCTCCTCCGGGACAGGGCCCAATCAGCCCCAGCATTTT. This codes for CAASSGTGPNQPQHF.

The table lists this clone with a count of one. The chain is built from TRBV4-3 and TRBJ2-1, with 9 bases that match TRBD2. With V trimmed by 0 bases and J by 2 bases, 8 bases remained unmatched. From germline, CDR1 is LGHNA and CDR2 YSLEER. This CDR3 comprises 18 residues. The chain's CDR3 is CASSQDLWAGGTYNEQFF. In nucleotides, the CDR3 is TGCGCCAGCAGCCAAGATCTCTGGGCGGGAGGGACCTACAATGAGCAGTTCTTC.

The rearrangement joins TRBV5-4 to TRBJ2-7; 10 positions match TRBD1. Germline V gene data show CDR1 as SGHNT and CDR2 as YYREEE (reference sequence). The CDR3 loop spans 14 amino acids. With 4 bases clipped from V and 6 bases from J, the junction kept 7 bases outside the gene matches. The CDR3 region is CASSRQGAKVEQYF. The CDR3 DNA is TGTGCCAGCAGCCGACAGGGGGCAAAGGTCGAGCAGTACTTC.

The CDR3 sequence is CASSPSGQGSPEAFF. The DNA for the CDR3 is TGTGCCAGTAGTCCGAGTGGACAGGGATCCCCTGAAGCTTTCTTT. This chain uses TRBV19 with TRBJ1-1, with 8 positions matching TRBD1. This CDR3 is 15 amino acids long. V lost 5 bases, J lost 6 bases, and 11 bases stayed unmatched. Germline CDR1 LNHDA, CDR2 SQIVND (reference sequence).

The genes are TRBV7-9 and TRBJ1-2, with D tentatively TRBD1 (5 bases). The germline gives CDR1 SEHNR, CDR2 FQNEAQ (reference sequence). Trimming cost V 5 bases and J 1 base, with 14 bases left between them. This CDR3 contains 15 residues. The CDR3 DNA reads as TGTGCCAGCAGCCCCCAGGGTGCGGTTAACTATGGCTACACCTTC. It yields the protein CASSPQGAVNYGYTF.

This clone showed up just once. The CDR3 loop is CASSRNRIWSDTQYF. The CDR3 DNA reads TGTGCCAGCAGCCGCAACAGGATATGGTCAGATACGCAGTATTTT. This chain joins TRBV2 and TRBJ2-3; tentative D call: TRBD1 (5 bases). This CDR3 region has 15 residues. Per germline, CDR1 SNHLY and CDR2 FYNNEI. Trimming pared 6 bases from V and 4 bases from J, leaving 17 bases between. Full variable domain (rest looked up from reference TRBV2 and TRBJ2-3): EPEVTQTPSHQVTQMGQEVILRCVPISNHLYFYWYRQILGQKVEFLVSFYNNEISEKSEIFDDQFSVERPDGSNFTLKIRSTKLEDSAMYFCASSRNRIWSDTQYFGPGTRLTVL.

The V and J genes are TRBV2 and TRBJ2-1, with D uncertain. Germline values: CDR1 SNHLY, CDR2 FYNNEI. V lost 3 bases and J 4 bases, leaving 13 bases between the germline ends. The CDR3 length is 15 residues. The CDR3 sequence: CASSDNVPRYNEQFF. The CDR3, as DNA: TGTGCCAGCAGTGATAACGTCCCTAGGTACAATGAGCAGTTCTTC. The entire variable domain, with the rest obtained from reference TRBV2 and TRBJ2-1, is as follows: EPEVTQTPSHQVTQMGQEVILRCVPISNHLYFYWYRQILGQKVEFLVSFYNNEISEKSEIFDDQFSVERPDGSNFTLKIRSTKLEDSAMYFCASSDNVPRYNEQFFGPGTRLTVL.

The chain is built from TRBV4-1 and TRBJ1-1, with D maybe TRBD1 (5 bases). V lost 1 base and J 0 bases, leaving 12 bases between the germline ends. Germline assignment: CDR1 MGHRA and CDR2 YSYEKL. The CDR3 totals 16 residues. The CDR3 coding sequence is TGCGCCAGCAGCCAAGCCGTGGGACGGATGAACACTGAAGCTTTCTTT. This encodes CASSQAVGRMNTEAFF.

The chain is built from TRBV18 and TRBJ2-2, with TRBD1 identical over 7 bases. The germline CDR1 and CDR2 sequences are KGHSH and LQKENI. V was clipped by 4 bases and J by 6 bases; unmatched bases: 11. There are 16 residues in the CDR3. The DNA of the CDR3 is TGTGCCAGCTCACTAGAAACGACAGGGTTGGCCGGGGAGCTGTTTTTT. This codes for CASSLETTGLAGELFF.

The chain links TRBV6-5 to TRBJ2-7; TRBD1 might be the D (6 bases). V was cut by 0 bases and J by 6 bases, with 12 bases left in between. Germline V gene lookup returns CDR1 MNHEY and CDR2 SVGAGI. The CDR3 covers 14 residues. Here the CDR3 DNA reads TGTGCCAGCAGTTACTCACAGGGAGACGGCGAGCAGTACTTC. It is translated as CASSYSQGDGEQYF.

The CDR3 bases are TGTGCCAGCAGCTTTAGCGACTCTCCTATGGAGCAGTACTTC. Protein product: CASSFSDSPMEQYF. The chain uses TRBV11-2 and TRBJ2-7; D perhaps matches TRBD2 (5 bases). CDR1 and CDR2 (germline): SGHAT, FQNNGV. Trimming took off 3 bases at V and 7 bases at J, with 16 bases between the two ends. The CDR3 is made up of 14 amino acids.

This clone was observed a handful of times. The chain links TRBV18 to TRBJ2-7; D unclear. Germline V gives CDR1 KGHSH, CDR2 LQKENI. The CDR3 has 12 residues. V was trimmed by 8 bases and J by 4 bases, leaving 12 bases between them. The CDR3: CASATTTYEQYF. The CDR3 nucleotides read TGTGCCAGCGCAACGACAACATACGAGCAGTACTTC.

The rearrangement links TRBV18 to TRBJ1-3; unclear D gene. Germline loops: CDR1 KGHSH, CDR2 LQKENI. CDR3 length equals 17 residues. Deletions cut 3 bases from V and 3 bases from J, with 18 bases between. Here the CDR3 reads CASSPKNSAEVGNTIYF. In DNA, the CDR3 is TGTGCCAGCTCACCTAAAAACTCTGCCGAAGTTGGAAACACCATATATTTT.

This clone was found once. V and J are TRBV6-5 and TRBJ1-1; tentatively, D is TRBD1 (5 bases). The CDR3 length is 14 residues. The V end was cut by 5 bases, the J end by 4 bases, with 14 bases between. The germline gives CDR1 MNHEY, CDR2 SVGAGI. For the CDR3, the DNA is TGTGCCAGCAGTACTCATGAGGGGAGCACTGAAGCTTTCTTT. Protein sequence: CASSTHEGSTEAFF.

This rearrangement joins TRBV5-4 to TRBJ2-5; 12 nucleotides agree with TRBD2. Germline lookup yields CDR1 SGHNT and CDR2 YYREEE (reference sequence). The CDR3 is made up of 17 amino acids. Unmatched junction bases numbered 8, after V lost 0 bases and J lost 5 bases. CDR3 region: CASSLGRGLAGGETQYF. For the CDR3, the DNA is TGTGCCAGCAGCTTGGGACGGGGACTAGCGGGCGGTGAGACCCAGTACTTC.

The V call is TRBV2, the J call TRBJ2-5; 9 bases fit TRBD2. The CDR3 is 14 amino acids. With 7 bases clipped from V and 4 bases from J, the junction kept 7 bases outside the gene matches. Germline V gives CDR1 SNHLY, CDR2 FYNNEI. CDR3 region: CASIAGGTGETQYF. The DNA of the CDR3 is TGTGCCAGCATCGCGGGAGGGACTGGAGAGACCCAGTACTTC.

J is TRBJ2-7 and V is TRBV6-5, with TRBD2 matching 8 bases. V was clipped by 6 bases and J by 0 bases; unmatched bases: 7. The CDR3 is 15 residues long. Germline V lookup: CDR1 MNHEY, CDR2 SVGAGI. CDR3 protein: CASSLSGISSYEQYF. The CDR3 bases are TGTGCCAGCAGCCTTAGCGGGATCAGCTCCTACGAGCAGTACTTC.